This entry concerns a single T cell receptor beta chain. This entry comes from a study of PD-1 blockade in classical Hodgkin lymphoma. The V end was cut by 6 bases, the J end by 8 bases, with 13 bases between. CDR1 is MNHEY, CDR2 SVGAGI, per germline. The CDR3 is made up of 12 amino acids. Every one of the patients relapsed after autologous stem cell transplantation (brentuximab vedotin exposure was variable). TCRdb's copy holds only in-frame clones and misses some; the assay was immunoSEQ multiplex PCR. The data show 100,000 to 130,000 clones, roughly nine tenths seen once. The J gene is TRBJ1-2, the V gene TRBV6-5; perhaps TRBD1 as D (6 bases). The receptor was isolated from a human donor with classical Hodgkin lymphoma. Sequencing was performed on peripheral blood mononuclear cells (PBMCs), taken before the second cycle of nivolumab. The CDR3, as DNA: TGTGCCAGCAGCCGGGGGGACACCGGCTACACCTTC. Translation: CASSRGDTGYTF.